This entry features one TCR beta chain sequence. Its antigen is unidentified. CDR3 length: 15 amino acids. The V gene lost 5 bases and the J gene lost 5 bases, with 18 bases spanning the gap. Germline V gives CDR1 LNHDA, CDR2 SQIVND (reference sequence). This sample was included in a study of graft-versus-host responses after intestinal transplantation. Libraries were prepared by immunoSEQ multiplex PCR; TCRdb keeps only in-frame clonotypes and omits some of them. The sample includes about 100,000 clones, more than 75% of them seen just once. The source of this sequence is a human donor who was the organ donor for an intestinal transplant. Sequencing used unstimulated CD4+ T cells sorted from spleen or lymph node cells, obtained before transplant. The genes are TRBV19 and TRBJ2-5; D might be TRBD1 (6 bases). Here the CDR3 reads CASSSLGGGTETQYF. CDR3 nucleotides: TGTGCCAGTAGTTCACTTGGTGGGGGCACTGAGACCCAGTACTTC.